These 30 T cell receptor beta chains were all obtained from the same sample, sequenced in a study of T cells in women clearing cervical HPV infection. The protocol was immunoSEQ multiplex PCR, while the TCRdb copy is restricted to in-frame clones and leaves out a portion. The sample has tens of thousands of clones, and its top ten clones hold about 5.3%. Sequencing was done on a sample of blood buffy coat. These receptors were collected from a woman between 18 and 75 years old with a cervical HPV16 infection that either progressed to CIN3+ or cleared (not recorded which).

On this clone itself: Read sequence stops 3 residues before the CDR3 end, and the germline J gene provides the missing end. The rearrangement links TRBV7-3 to TRBJ2-2; tentative D call: TRBD2 (5 bases). V was trimmed by 4 bases and J by 7 bases, leaving 10 bases between them. Germline V gene lookup returns CDR1 SGHTA and CDR2 FQGTGA. This CDR3 is 13 amino acids long. CDR3 sequence: CASSSRVNGELFF. CDR3 DNA, as far as it was read: TGTGCCAGCAGCTCGAGGGTGAACGGGGAG.

Notes on this clone: The observed sequence ends 3 residues before the CDR3 terminus, with the missing tail filled in from the germline J gene. This sequence joins TRBV13 and TRBJ1-1; 10 bases are a match to TRBD1. J was trimmed by 2 bases and V by 3 bases; bases with no gene match: 6. The CDR3 is 16 amino acids. Germline V gene lookup returns CDR1 PRHDT and CDR2 FYEKMQ (reference sequence). CDR3 DNA, as far as it was read: TGTGCCAGCAGCTTTACCGGGACAGGGGACAACACTGAA. Its protein is CASSFTGTGDNTE. The whole CDR3 sequence reads CASSFTGTGDNTEAFF.

A remark on this clone: Sequencing ends 3 residues short of the CDR3 end; the germline J gene provides the rest. This chain links TRBV18 with TRBJ1-3, with D hard to call. Germline V gives CDR1 KGHSH, CDR2 LQKENI. The V end was cut by 0 bases, the J end by 0 bases, with 12 bases between. This CDR3 region has 17 residues. CDR3 bases read: TGTGCCAGCTCACCACCGATGCGGGGTCGCTCTGGAAACACC. Amino acids: CASSPPMRGRSGNT. Given in full, the CDR3 is CASSPPMRGRSGNTIYF.

Turning to this clone: The read halts 3 residues ahead of the CDR3 end, with the missing end drawn from the germline J gene. The chain employs TRBV4-1 and TRBJ1-2, with 8 bases matching TRBD1. The length of the CDR3 is 16 residues. The ends lost 0 bases at V and 2 bases at J; junction bases unmatched: 5. CDR1 and CDR2 (germline): MGHRA, YSYEKL. The sequenced CDR3 bases are TGCGCCAGCAGCCAAGATCGTACAGGGGGGAACTATGGC. It specifies CASSQDRTGGNYG. The complete CDR3 protein is CASSQDRTGGNYGYTF.

A note on this clone: The read ends 3 residues before the CDR3 terminus; that terminus is restored from the germline J gene. The chain has TRBV20-1 and TRBJ2-5; no reliable D call. Germline CDR1 reads DFQATT; CDR2 reads SNEGSKA (reference sequence). The CDR3 runs to 13 residues. The DNA read from the CDR3 is TGCAGTGCTAGAGATGGTAGCAAGCTCACC. It encodes CSARDGSKLT. The complete CDR3 reads CSARDGSKLTQYF.

Comments on this clone: The sequence runs out 3 residues before the end of the CDR3; the remainder is reconstructed from the germline J gene. The rearrangement uses TRBV11-2 and TRBJ2-1, with 11 bases aligning to TRBD2. The CDR3 extends over 14 amino acids. Losses at the gene ends were 4 bases for V and 8 bases for J; bases not matched to a gene: 4. Germline V lookup: CDR1 SGHAT, CDR2 FQNNGV. The CDR3 sequence: CASSYSGGGDEQFF. The sequenced part of the CDR3 DNA is TGTGCCAGCAGCTATAGCGGGGGGGGCGATGAG.

A word on this clone: The missing CDR3 end, 3 residues past where the read stops, is filled in from the germline J gene. The rearrangement joins TRBV6-2 or TRBV6-3 to TRBJ2-3; the D gene is possibly TRBD1 (6 bases). CDR3 length equals 14 residues. Germline CDR1 MNHEY, CDR2 SVGEGT. The CDR3 bases that were read are TGTGCCAGCAGTTCCCCAGGGGCACAAGAGACG. Translating it yields CASSSPGAQET. The entire CDR3 sequence reads CASSSPGAQETQYF.

Comments on this clone: An end of the junction differs from the germline gene, which may be a read error. The DNA ends 3 residues before the CDR3 does, and the rest of the CDR3 is filled in from the germline J gene. The chain joins TRBV4-2 to TRBJ1-5; D unclear. CDR1 LGHNA and CDR2 YNFKEQ come from the germline V gene. CDR3 length: 17 residues. CDR3 sequence: CASSQDPPGYSNQPQHF. The DNA read from the CDR3 is TGCGCCAGCAGCCAAGATCCTCCCGGGTATAGCAATCAGCCC.

On this clone itself: The read is 3 residues too short to cover the CDR3 end, so that end is filled in from the germline J gene. The J gene is TRBJ1-2, the V gene TRBV6-2 or TRBV6-3, with TRBD1 identical over 8 bases. This CDR3 has 17 residues. Germline V gives CDR1 MNHEY, CDR2 SVGEGT. CDR3 DNA, as far as it was read: TGTGCCAGCAGTTACTGGCCTTTTAGGACAGGGAGCTACGAC. This gives the protein CASSYWPFRTGSYD. The entire CDR3 sequence reads CASSYWPFRTGSYDYTF.

Partial CDR3 DNA: TGCAGTGCTAGAGATTGGGGCTACTATGGC. The encoded protein is CSARDWGYYG. The complete CDR3 reads CSARDWGYYGYTF. J is TRBJ1-2 and V is TRBV20-1; weak D call: TRBD1 (5 bases). Sequencing ends 3 residues short of the CDR3 end; the germline J gene provides the rest. The germline V gene has CDR1 DFQATT and CDR2 SNEGSKA (reference sequence). The V end was cut by 0 bases, the J end by 3 bases, with 8 bases between. CDR3 length equals 13 residues.

Remarks on this clone: The CDR3 goes on 3 residues after the read ends, and that part is filled in from the germline J gene. The chain recombines TRBV20-1 with TRBJ2-1; D gene uncertain. CDR1 is DFQATT, CDR2 SNEGSKA, per germline (reference sequence). V was pared by 5 bases and J by 7 bases, with 18 bases between. The CDR3 sequence is 14 residues long. The CDR3 protein is CSAPPTRSTNEQFF. The DNA read from the CDR3 is TGCAGTGCTCCCCCCACCCGATCTACTAATGAG.

The sequenced part of the CDR3 DNA is TGTGCCTGGAGACAGGGGCCCGGGGAGGGT. It is translated as CAWRQGPGEG. The entire CDR3 sequence reads CAWRQGPGEGQYF. The V call is TRBV30, the J call TRBJ2-4, with D perhaps given as TRBD1 or TRBD2 (7 bases each). The missing CDR3 end, 3 residues past where the read stops, is filled in from the germline J gene. This CDR3 has 13 residues. The V gene's germline CDR1 is GTSNPN and CDR2 SVGIG (reference sequence).

As to this clone: Sequencing ends 3 residues short of the CDR3 end; the germline J gene provides the rest. V and J are TRBV5-4 and TRBJ2-3; 12 bases match TRBD2. The V gene's germline CDR1 is SGHNT and CDR2 YYREEE (reference sequence). The V segment lost 3 bases and the J segment 4 bases; nucleotides outside the gene matches: 6. This CDR3 has 16 residues. The CDR3 reads CASSSTSGGGSDTQYF. CDR3 bases read: TGTGCCAGCAGCTCGACTAGCGGGGGAGGGTCAGATACG.

Points on this clone: The CDR3 extends 3 residues past the end of the read, so its final part is completed from the germline J gene. The genes are TRBV4-2 and TRBJ2-5; 16 bases are shared with TRBD2. The germline V gene has CDR1 LGHNA and CDR2 YNFKEQ. This CDR3 has 17 residues. V lost 1 base and J lost 4; bases outside the gene matches: 3. The covered CDR3 bases are TGTGCCAGCAGCCAAGCGGGACTAGCGGGGGGGGGAGAGACC. This gives the protein CASSQAGLAGGGET. In full, the CDR3 reads CASSQAGLAGGGETQYF.

This clone is medium-sized by frequency. The CDR3 goes on 3 residues after the read ends, and that part is filled in from the germline J gene. This rearrangement joins TRBV19 to TRBJ2-3, with 7 bases lining up with TRBD2. The CDR3 length is 16 residues. In germline, CDR1 is LNHDA, CDR2 SQIVND (reference sequence). V trimming: 5 bases; J trimming: 4 bases; junction bases outside the gene matches: 12. This CDR3 reads CASSVTRTSSPDTQYF. The sequenced part of the CDR3 DNA is TGTGCCAGTAGTGTAACACGGACTAGTTCCCCAGATACG.

Worth noting for this clone: Read sequence stops 3 residues before the CDR3 end, and the germline J gene provides the missing end. The chain employs TRBV29-1 and TRBJ1-2; maybe TRBD1 (6 bases). In germline, CDR1 is SQVTM, CDR2 ANQGSEA. Trimming cost V 5 bases and J 0 bases, with 10 bases left between them. This CDR3 has 13 amino acids. CDR3: CSVSGTTNYGYTF. CDR3 bases read: TGCAGCGTTTCCGGGACAACTAACTATGGC.

A word on this clone: The read ends 3 residues shy of where the CDR3 ends; the end is completed using the germline J gene. The genes are TRBV7-2 and TRBJ1-5; the match to TRBD1 covers 9 bases. This CDR3 contains 14 residues. Trimming removed 5 bases from V and 6 bases from J; junction bases left unmatched: 5. Germline loops: CDR1 SGHTA, CDR2 FQGNSA. CDR3 DNA (partial): TGTGCCAGCAGCGCGGGACAGGGAGGTCAGCCC. It is translated as CASSAGQGGQP. The complete CDR3 sequence is CASSAGQGGQPQHF.

Incomplete CDR3 DNA: TGCAGTGCCGAGACAGGGGGCGGAGAGACC. This gives the protein CSAETGGGET. The full-length CDR3 reads as CSAETGGGETQYF. This chain uses TRBV20-1 with TRBJ2-5; 10 bases are a match to TRBD1. The read comes to an end 3 residues before the CDR3 does, leaving the germline J gene to fill in the end. V trimming: 6 bases; J trimming: 4 bases; junction bases outside the gene matches: 5. CDR1 and CDR2 (germline): DFQATT, SNEGSKA (reference sequence). This CDR3 contains 13 residues.

A word on this clone: The CDR3 end falls 3 residues outside the read, so it is completed with the germline J gene. This rearrangement joins TRBV20-1 to TRBJ1-2; unclear D gene. From germline, CDR1 is DFQATT and CDR2 SNEGSKA (reference sequence). The V and J ends lost 7 bases and 7 bases respectively, with 16 bases between them. The CDR3 covers 12 residues. CDR3 DNA (partial): TGCAGTGTTTCGAATGGACGGGGTGGC. The encoded protein is CSVSNGRGG. The full CDR3 protein is CSVSNGRGGYTF.

About this clone itself: The read comes to an end 3 residues before the CDR3 does, leaving the germline J gene to fill in the end. The J gene is TRBJ2-5, the V gene TRBV7-2; D tentatively fits TRBD1 or TRBD2 (5 bases each). CDR3 length: 13 amino acids. The ends were cut back, 5 bases at V and 4 bases at J, with 11 bases in the middle. CDR1 and CDR2 (germline): SGHTA, FQGNSA. The chain's CDR3 is CASSEGSRETQYF. The sequenced part of the CDR3 DNA is TGTGCCAGCAGCGAGGGGTCAAGAGAGACC.

In regard to this clone: The CDR3 end lies 3 residues beyond the end of the read and is filled in from the germline J gene. The gene calls are TRBV27 and TRBJ2-5; D remains ambiguous. Per the germline V gene, CDR1 is MNHEY and CDR2 is SMNVEV (reference sequence). The V and J ends lost 5 bases and 2 bases respectively, with 9 bases between them. CDR3 length equals 13 residues. The covered CDR3 bases are TGTGCCAGCAGTGCCCTAAAGCAAGAGACC. It specifies CASSALKQET. The complete CDR3 sequence is CASSALKQETQYF.

With respect to this clone: The CDR3 end lies 3 residues beyond the end of the read and is filled in from the germline J gene. The chain has TRBV5-4 and TRBJ2-2; the D gene is possibly TRBD1 (6 bases). CDR3 length: 15 amino acids. CDR1 SGHNT and CDR2 YYREEE come from the germline V gene (reference sequence). Trimming removed 3 bases at V and 0 bases at J, with 9 bases between. CDR3 region: CASSYRETNTGELFF. The CDR3 bases that were read are TGTGCCAGCAGCTACAGGGAGACGAACACCGGGGAG.

About this clone: Coverage ceases 3 residues before the CDR3 finishes, and the germline J gene fills in the end. The rearrangement uses TRBV19 and TRBJ1-1, with unresolved D. Germline V gene sequence: CDR1 LNHDA, CDR2 SQIVND (reference sequence). Trimming removed 0 bases at V and 7 bases at J, with 6 bases between. The CDR3 is 12 residues long. The part of the CDR3 DNA that was read is TGTGCCAGTAGTATAGACAGAGTTGAA. Residues: CASSIDRVE. The full CDR3 is CASSIDRVEAFF.

On this clone itself: The missing CDR3 end, 3 residues past where the read stops, is filled in from the germline J gene. The V and J genes are TRBV7-2 and TRBJ1-4; 7 nucleotides agree with TRBD1. The CDR3 is 13 residues long. V shed 9 bases and J 5 bases; nucleotides not matched to a gene: 6. Germline lookup yields CDR1 SGHTA and CDR2 FQGNSA. The covered CDR3 bases are TGTGCCAGTTCGGACAGGCAGAATGAAAAA. This codes for CASSDRQNEK. The entire CDR3 protein reads CASSDRQNEKLFF. Supplemented by reference TRBV7-2 and TRBJ1-4, the full variable domain reads GAGVSQSPSNKVTEKGKDVELRCDPISGHTALYWYRQSLGQGLEFLIYFQGNSAPDKSGLPSDRFSAERTGGSVSTLTIQRTQQEDSAVYLCASSDRQNEKLFFGSGTQLSVL.

Concerning this clone itself: The sequence runs out 3 residues before the end of the CDR3; the remainder is reconstructed from the germline J gene. The V call is TRBV7-8, the J call TRBJ2-1; D perhaps matches TRBD2 (5 bases). With 1 base removed from V and 8 bases from J, the gap between germline ends came to 12 bases. This CDR3 comprises 14 residues. Germline CDR1 reads SGHVS; CDR2 reads FQNEAQ. Partial CDR3 DNA: TGTGCCAGCAGCTTAGTTCGGGGTAGGGATGAG. It yields the protein CASSLVRGRDE. The whole CDR3 region reads CASSLVRGRDEQFF.

To note about this clone: A junction end diverges from the germline sequence, so it may reflect a read error. Sequencing ends 3 residues short of the CDR3 end; the germline J gene provides the rest. The rearrangement links TRBV20-1 to TRBJ1-1; 7 bases fit TRBD1. The CDR3 sequence is 12 residues long. Germline V CDR1 and CDR2: DFQATT, SNEGSKA (reference sequence). The chain's CDR3 is CSARDRVTEAFF. The CDR3 bases that were read are TGCAGTGCCAGAGACAGGGTCACTGAA.

A note on this clone: Sequencing ends 3 residues short of the CDR3 end; the germline J gene provides the rest. This sequence joins TRBV19 and TRBJ1-5, with D possibly TRBD1 on 6 matching bases. V lost 2 bases and J 6 bases, leaving 14 bases between the germline ends. Germline values: CDR1 LNHDA, CDR2 SQIVND (reference sequence). This CDR3 is 15 amino acids long. Incomplete CDR3 DNA: TGTGCCAGTAGTATACGTGGGGGGGCAGGTCAGCCC. This encodes CASSIRGGAGQP. The whole CDR3 is CASSIRGGAGQPQHF.

Points on this clone: The read halts 3 residues ahead of the CDR3 end, with the missing end drawn from the germline J gene. The V call is TRBV19, the J call TRBJ1-6; no clear D. V was cut by 2 bases and J by 6 bases, with 8 bases left in between. Germline V lookup: CDR1 LNHDA, CDR2 SQIVND (reference sequence). CDR3 size: 14 residues. The CDR3 region is CASSITVTNSPLHF. Partial CDR3 DNA: TGTGCCAGTAGTATAACAGTCACTAATTCACCC. Filled out from reference TRBV19 and TRBJ1-6, the complete variable domain reads DGGITQSPKYLFRKEGQNVTLSCEQNLNHDAMYWYRQDPGQGLRLIYYSQIVNDFQKGDIAEGYSVSREKKESFPLTVTSAQKNPTAFYLCASSITVTNSPLHFGNGTRLTVT.

With respect to this clone: The read gets to within 3 residues of the CDR3 end, and the germline J gene fills in the rest. The chain has TRBV20-1 and TRBJ2-1; D is ambiguous. This CDR3 comprises 13 residues. The ends were cut back, 5 bases at V and 5 bases at J, with 13 bases in the middle. The germline CDR1 and CDR2 sequences are DFQATT and SNEGSKA (reference sequence). CDR3 bases read: TGCAGTGCTGCCCTTATCAGTGACAATGAG. Its protein is CSAALISDNE. The whole CDR3 is CSAALISDNEQFF.

Concerning this clone: The read is 3 residues too short to cover the CDR3 end, so that end is filled in from the germline J gene. The gene calls are TRBV9 and TRBJ2-3; TRBD2 matches at 9 bases. After removal of 7 bases from V and 0 bases from J, the junction contained 18 bases not matched to a gene. Germline V CDR1 and CDR2: SGDLS, YYNGEE. The CDR3 has 19 amino acids. The chain's CDR3 is CASPKGGLAGIASTDTQYF. Partial CDR3 DNA: TGTGCCAGCCCCAAGGGGGGGCTAGCGGGGATCGCTAGCACAGATACG.